This TCR beta chain emerged from a study of Ad26.COV2.S vaccination and SARS-CoV-2 variants. Treatment noted: roughly 19 received Ad26.COV2.S at low or high dose, single or two shots; about 5 received placebo; per-sample allocation not given. The samples date from day 63 after the first vaccine or placebo injection. The donor's status was that of an adult aged 18-55 years in Boston. Ad26.COV2.S expressed prefusion-stabilized spike from the original Wuhan strain. TCRdb keeps only in-frame clones here, not all; method: immunoSEQ multiplex PCR. The table shows about 680,000 clones, with 89% occurring only once. This CDR3 comprises 14 residues. The germline V and J ends were trimmed by 0 bases and 2 bases, with 10 bases remaining between them. Germline CDR1 is GTSNPN and CDR2 is SVGIG (reference sequence).

The receptor was isolated from a person between 18 and 59 years old who received the Ad26.COV2.S COVID-19 vaccine or a placebo. J is TRBJ1-2 and V is TRBV30; D might be TRBD1 (6 bases). The sample consisted of peripheral blood, taken in a trial of Ad26.COV2.S vaccine versus placebo. CDR3 sequence: CAWSVSGQNYGYTF. The DNA for the CDR3 is TGTGCCTGGAGTGTTTCAGGACAGAACTATGGCTACACCTTC.